This T cell receptor (beta chain) appears in the sequencing data of a study of OX40 agonist ivuxolimab in advanced cancers. The study, taken as a whole, reports: Those patients achieving a partial response at 0.1-3.0 mg/kg showed among the lowest clonal expansion.

As regards this clone: Its antigen is unidentified.

Only in-frame clones appear in the TCRdb table, and some are missing; sequencing was by immunoSEQ multiplex PCR. The table shows roughly 89,000 clones, with 70% to 90% occurring only once. Trimming pared 5 bases from V and 5 bases from J, leaving 9 bases between. Germline CDR1 reads MNHEY; CDR2 reads SMNVEV (reference sequence). The CDR3 is made up of 13 amino acids. This material consisted of CD4+ or CD8+ T cells sorted from blood, taken in a trial of the OX40 agonist ivuxolimab. This clonotype was obtained from an adult with an advanced solid tumor such as melanoma, head and neck, liver or kidney cancer. This rearrangement joins TRBV27 to TRBJ2-2; D not certain. The chain's CDR3 is CASSVSETGELFF. The DNA for the CDR3 is TGTGCCAGCAGTGTTAGTGAAACCGGGGAGCTGTTTTTT.